These 21 T cell receptor beta chains were sequenced from one sample in a study of shared clonotypes between healthy human individuals. Some clones are missing from TCRdb's copy, which holds only in-frame ones; the method was immunoSEQ multiplex PCR. The profile covers over a million clones, with 75% to 85% appearing a single time and approximately 0.52% taken by the ten largest. The sequenced material came from memory CD4+ T cells from PBMCs. Subset: CD45RA-negative fraction. Every receptor here comes from a man younger than 30 in good health. Some clones in this sample may be carry-over from other donors' samples.

This clone was seen once. The rearrangement links TRBV5-1 to TRBJ2-2; TRBD2 aligns across 10 bases. This CDR3 region has 16 residues. Germline CDR1 is SGHRS and CDR2 is YFSETQ. The ends lost 3 bases at V and 4 bases at J; junction bases unmatched: 6. The CDR3 sequence: CASSSLLAGTTGELFF. In DNA, the CDR3 is TGCGCCAGCAGCTCCCTACTAGCGGGAACCACCGGGGAGCTGTTTTTT.

The chain recombines TRBV6-5 with TRBJ1-1; D remains ambiguous. The V end lost 2 bases, the J end lost 14 bases, and 18 bases lay between the germline ends. The CDR3 is made up of 13 amino acids. CDR1 is MNHEY and CDR2 is SVGAGI in the germline V gene. The DNA of the CDR3 is TGTGCCAGCAGTTACATTGGGAGGGAAGATTTGTTCTTT. It codes for CASSYIGREDLFF.

This clone appeared a single time. Other DNA sequences in this specimen translate into the identical CDR3. The V gene is TRBV18, the J gene TRBJ1-5, with no clear D. This CDR3 has 13 amino acids. Germline CDR1 is KGHSH and CDR2 is LQKENI. V gave up 2 bases and J gave up 5 bases, with 7 bases separating them. CDR3 bases: TGTGCCAGCTCACCAGGCTTAGATCAGCCCCAGCATTTT. This encodes CASSPGLDQPQHF.

A word on this clone: The same CDR3 can be traced to other DNA sequences in this sample. The gene calls are TRBV30 and TRBJ2-7, with 8 bases identical to TRBD1. The length of the CDR3 is 13 residues. Germline loops: CDR1 GTSNPN, CDR2 SVGIG (reference sequence). Trimming cost V 1 base and J 6 bases; bases outside gene matches: 5. CDR3 DNA sequence: TGTGCCTGGAGTGAGGGGACAGGCCTCGAGCAGTACTTC. Translation: CAWSEGTGLEQYF.

The V gene is TRBV29-1, the J gene TRBJ1-3; D perhaps matches TRBD1 (5 bases). CDR3 size: 14 residues. V was clipped by 3 bases and J by 0 bases, with 9 bases between them. Germline V gives CDR1 SQVTM, CDR2 ANQGSEA. CDR3 sequence (DNA): TGCAGCGTTGAGGTGGGGGGCTCTGGAAACACCATATATTTT. Protein sequence: CSVEVGGSGNTIYF.

J is TRBJ2-3 and V is TRBV9, with D tentatively TRBD1 (6 bases). CDR3 length equals 16 residues. Trimming removed 4 bases at V and 1 base at J, with 16 bases between. From germline, CDR1 is SGDLS and CDR2 YYNGEE. The CDR3 bases are TGTGCCAGCAGCCTTGGCGGCCCAGGGGGCACAGATACGCAGTATTTT. This codes for CASSLGGPGGTDTQYF.

The genes are TRBV7-9 and TRBJ2-7, with TRBD1 matching 8 bases. This CDR3 has 13 residues. After removal of 2 bases from V and 8 bases from J, the junction contained 5 bases not matched to a gene. Germline lookup yields CDR1 SEHNR and CDR2 FQNEAQ (reference sequence). CDR3: CASSLRTGTKQYF. The CDR3 nucleotides read TGTGCCAGCAGCTTAAGGACAGGGACGAAGCAGTACTTC.

The chain combines TRBV4-3 with TRBJ1-4; D is ambiguous. The CDR3 spans 14 residues. CDR1 and CDR2 from the germline V gene are LGHNA and YSLEER. V dropped 4 bases and J dropped 5 bases, with 11 bases sitting between them. The CDR3 loop is CASSPKRGNEKLFF. The CDR3 coding sequence is TGCGCCAGCAGCCCTAAGAGAGGGAATGAAAAACTGTTTTTT.

This clone was found once. J is TRBJ2-1 and V is TRBV6-5; D is ambiguous. Germline-derived CDR1 and CDR2 are MNHEY and SVGAGI. CDR3 length: 11 amino acids. V was pared by 6 bases and J by 5 bases, with 5 bases between. CDR3 bases: TGTGCCAGCAGGGGAAACAATGAGCAGTTCTTC. It specifies CASRGNNEQFF.

The chain has TRBV11-2 and TRBJ1-4; D may be TRBD1 (6 bases). V was shortened by 3 bases and J by 5 bases, with 10 bases between the two germline ends. Germline lookup yields CDR1 SGHAT and CDR2 FQNNGV. The CDR3 spans 14 residues. The DNA for the CDR3 is TGTGCCAGCAGCTTGGGGACAAGGAATGAAAAACTGTTTTTT. This gives the protein CASSLGTRNEKLFF.

The J gene is TRBJ1-1, the V gene TRBV18, with D unclear. V was pared by 6 bases and J by 1 base, with 9 bases between. Germline V CDR1 and CDR2: KGHSH, LQKENI. The CDR3 extends over 13 amino acids. CDR3 DNA: TGTGCCAGCTCTCATAATAAGAACACTGAAGCTTTCTTT. It encodes CASSHNKNTEAFF.

The chain recombines TRBV11-2 with TRBJ2-1; D unclear. Trimming cost V 6 bases and J 7 bases, with 10 bases left between them. CDR3 length: 12 amino acids. Germline V lookup: CDR1 SGHAT, CDR2 FQNNGV. The CDR3 DNA follows: TGTGCCAGCAGGATTTATGGGAATGAGCAGTTCTTC. It codes for CASRIYGNEQFF.

In the case of this clone: The likely explanation is a read error, given a far larger clone one base away. This rearrangement joins TRBV7-3 to TRBJ2-2, with D tentatively TRBD2 (6 bases). CDR1 and CDR2 from the germline V gene are SGHTA and FQGTGA. With 0 bases removed from V and 1 base from J, the gap between germline ends came to 6 bases. This CDR3 comprises 15 residues. This CDR3 reads CASSLTSGNTGELFF. CDR3 coding DNA: TGTGCCAGCAGCTTAACTAGCGGGAACACCGGGGAGCTGTTTTTT. Drawing the rest from reference TRBV7-3 and TRBJ2-2, the complete variable domain is GAGVSQTPSNKVTEKGKYVELRCDPISGHTALYWYRQSLGQGPEFLIYFQGTGAADDSGLPNDRFFAVRPEGSVSTLKIQRTERGDSAVYLCASSLTSGNTGELFFGEGSRLTVL.

V gene TRBV4-3 combines with J gene TRBJ1-4; no firm D call. The CDR3 contains 15 residues. The V and J ends lost 4 bases and 10 bases respectively, with 19 bases between them. The germline gives CDR1 LGHNA, CDR2 YSLEER. CDR3 sequence reads: CASSLSFLGGRKLFF. For the CDR3, the DNA is TGCGCCAGCAGCCTTTCTTTCCTTGGCGGGCGAAAACTGTTTTTT.

The DNA for the CDR3 is TGTGCCAGCAGCTTAGGGCGGATCGGGACAGGGGGTTCCTACGAGCAGTACTTC. Translated: CASSLGRIGTGGSYEQYF. The rearrangement links TRBV7-9 to TRBJ2-7; 11 positions agree with TRBD1. Germline CDR1 reads SEHNR; CDR2 reads FQNEAQ (reference sequence). The V segment lost 1 base and the J segment 1 base; nucleotides outside the gene matches: 9. There are 18 residues in the CDR3. Filled out from reference TRBV7-9 and TRBJ2-7, the complete variable domain reads DTGVSQNPRHKITKRGQNVTFRCDPISEHNRLYWYRQTLGQGPEFLTYFQNEAQLEKSRLLSDRFSAERPKGSFSTLEIQRTEQGDSAMYLCASSLGRIGTGGSYEQYFGPGTRLTVT.

V gene TRBV6-1 combines with J gene TRBJ2-4; a possible D gene is TRBD2 (7 bases). Trimming took 2 bases from V and 6 from J, leaving 11 bases between them. The CDR3 contains 14 residues. Germline values: CDR1 MNHNS, CDR2 SASEGT. The CDR3, as DNA: TGTGCCAGCAGTGAACGGGGAGGGGGAAACATTCAGTACTTC. Translation gives CASSERGGGNIQYF.

This clone showed up just a few times. This chain links TRBV20-1 with TRBJ2-1; D ambiguous. The V and J ends lost 3 bases and 10 bases respectively, with 10 bases between them. The CDR3 totals 11 residues. CDR1 and CDR2 (germline): DFQATT, SNEGSKA (reference sequence). Written as DNA, the CDR3 is TGCAGTGCTAGCGTAGGGCGCGAGCAGTTCTTC. It is translated as CSASVGREQFF.

The rearrangement links TRBV5-6 to TRBJ1-5, with D unclear. CDR3 length: 14 amino acids. The V end was cut by 3 bases, the J end by 3 bases, with 10 bases between. CDR1 and CDR2 from the germline V gene are SGHDT and YYEEEE. CDR3 protein: CASSSEENNQPQHF. DNA for the CDR3: TGTGCCAGCAGCTCAGAAGAGAACAATCAGCCCCAGCATTTT.

The chain recombines TRBV4-3 with TRBJ2-7; tentative D call: TRBD2 (5 bases). Germline loops: CDR1 LGHNA, CDR2 YSLEER. The ends were cut back, 1 base at V and 6 bases at J, with 10 bases in the middle. The CDR3 spans 13 residues. Written as DNA, the CDR3 is TGCGCCAGCAGCCAAGTAGCGTGGGCCGAGCAGTACTTC. This translates into CASSQVAWAEQYF.

V gene TRBV25-1 combines with J gene TRBJ1-5, with D possibly being TRBD1 (5 bases). V lost 0 bases to trimming and J lost 11 bases, with 17 bases between them. Per germline, CDR1 MGHDK and CDR2 SYGVNS. This CDR3 region has 15 residues. The CDR3 protein is CASSEYRRGVYTQHF. CDR3 in DNA: TGTGCCAGCAGTGAATATAGGAGGGGTGTGTACACCCAGCATTTT.

This chain links TRBV28 with TRBJ1-1; D is perhaps TRBD1 (6 bases). Trimming pared 7 bases from V and 5 bases from J, leaving 17 bases between. This CDR3 region has 14 residues. In germline, CDR1 is MDHEN, CDR2 SYDVKM. The CDR3 bases are TGTGCCAGCAAGGGGGGGGGCGTAGGGACTGAAGCTTTCTTT. It translates to CASKGGGVGTEAFF.